This T cell receptor beta chain was found in a study of T cells after yellow fever vaccination. About the research overall: SMART-Seq v4 Ultra Low Input served to prepare low-cell-number fractions. Study outcomes and limitations: FACS-sorted repertoires could harbor abundant contaminating bulk-population clonotypes. Just a small share of clonotypes turned up in the CD4 compartment as well as the CD8 compartment.

This clonotype was observed many times. What it binds is not known. The study made its TCR cDNA through 5'RACE template switching. That step introduced a universal primer site along with UMIs. Via MiXCR, TCRdb re-called the 5' RACE reads, giving one row per CDR3 protein. The sample yields more than 200,000 distinct CDR3 sequences, approximately 3.8% seen once. Trimming left V 4 bases short and J 0 bases short, with 7 bases between. Germline CDR1 and CDR2: DFQATT and SNEGSKA (reference sequence). CDR3 size: 13 residues. The chain carries TRBV20-1 and TRBJ1-3; D is possibly TRBD1 (6 bases). This clonotype originated in a man in his late teens or twenties who received the YFV17D yellow fever vaccine. This specimen was PBMCs, taken 15 days after the yellow fever booster vaccination. CDR3 in amino acids: CSATDSSGNTIYF. The DNA for the CDR3 is TGCAGTGCTACGGACAGCTCTGGAAACACCATATATTTT.